The sequence of this T cell receptor (beta chain) was determined in a study of response to subunit inactivated influenza vaccine listed by TCRdb under 2018. Regarding the research as a whole: The study used deep quantitative T cell receptor repertoire profiling to track responses to a trivalent subunit inactivated influenza vaccine.

The study at large found these results: The authors suggested that each seasonal influenza vaccination may recruit only a limited number of new T cells.

On this clonotype: Its antigen specificity is not known. No clone much larger than this one lies a single base away; base qualities are absent.

Library preparation employed RT-PCR. The data were produced on an Illumina HiSeq 2500. Using fastp at Q25 and MiXCR, TCRdb reprocessed the public reads and kept productive beta chains. Each CDR3 protein appears once, grouped with its most common genes and DNA. The sample contains some 600,000 distinct CDR3 sequences, approximately 15% of them found a single time. The ten biggest clones cover roughly 7.6% of the sample. Sequenced here: PBMCs from blood, sampled approximately 15 days before vaccination. The TCR originated in a man aged 45-65 years who received an inactivated influenza vaccine. Donor details come from another sample of the same person, matched by shared clones.

The CDR3: CASSLSGTFLTNYGYTF. The sequenced DNA is TGTGCCAGCAGCTTGTCCGGGACCTTCCTAACTAACTATGGCTACACCTTC. This chain is built from TRBV5-6 and TRBJ1-2; matching of 5 bases hints at TRBD1 as the D gene. The CDR3 contains 17 residues, cysteine and phenylalanine counted. Only the CDR3 DNA is retained, 51 bases long and in frame from the first base. Based on the germline V gene, the CDR1 and CDR2 sequences are SGHDT and YYEEEE. Between the V and J ends, shortened by 1 base and 0 bases respectively, the junction contains 16 bases.